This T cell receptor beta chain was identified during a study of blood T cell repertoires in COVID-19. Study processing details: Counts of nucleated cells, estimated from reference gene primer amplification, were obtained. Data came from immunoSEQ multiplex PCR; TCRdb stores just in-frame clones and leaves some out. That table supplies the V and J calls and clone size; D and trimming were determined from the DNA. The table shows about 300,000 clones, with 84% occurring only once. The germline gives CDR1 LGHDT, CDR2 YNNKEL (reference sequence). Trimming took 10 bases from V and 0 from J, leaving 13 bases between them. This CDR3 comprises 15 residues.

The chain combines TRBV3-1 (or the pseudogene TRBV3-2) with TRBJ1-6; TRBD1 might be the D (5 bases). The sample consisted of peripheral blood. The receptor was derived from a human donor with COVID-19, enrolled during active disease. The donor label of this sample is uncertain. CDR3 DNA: TGTGCCACCGGGGGGGGGAGCTCCTATAATTCACCCCTCCACTTT. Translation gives CATGGGSSYNSPLHF.